The 21 T cell receptor beta chains reported below all come from one sample, sequenced in a study of T-cell memory formation after mild COVID-19. TCRdb reanalysed the 5' RACE reads using MiXCR and keeps one entry per CDR3 protein. The sample lists a few hundred thousand distinct CDR3 sequences, roughly 20% occurring once. Sequenced input: PBMCs or a T cell subset sorted from them (not recorded which). The receptors originated from an adult woman who had mild COVID-19 (a few samples of this study predate the infection). Cell type and time point are not known.

This clonotype was counted only a few times. V and J are TRBV20-1 and TRBJ2-7; perhaps TRBD2 as D (6 bases). This CDR3 has 13 residues. Germline assignment: CDR1 DFQATT and CDR2 SNEGSKA (reference sequence). Trimming took off 3 bases at V and 2 bases at J, with 11 bases between the two ends. In nucleotides, the CDR3 is TGCAGTGCTAGTGGTAGCGGTACCTACGAGCAGTACTTC. Protein sequence: CSASGSGTYEQYF.

The table lists this clonotype with a few counts. The chain combines TRBV12-3 or TRBV12-4 with TRBJ1-2; TRBD1 might be the D (5 bases). The CDR3 contains 13 residues. With 5 bases removed from V and 7 bases from J, the gap between germline ends came to 14 bases. CDR3 loop: CASSPRQRVGYTF. The CDR3 DNA reads TGTGCCAGCAGTCCTAGACAGCGTGTTGGCTACACCTTC.

V usage is TRBV6-5 and J usage is TRBJ2-7, with D perhaps given as TRBD1 or TRBD2 (5 bases each). Trimming pared 4 bases from V and 5 bases from J, leaving 18 bases between. CDR1 MNHEY and CDR2 SVGAGI come from the germline V gene. This CDR3 contains 15 residues. CDR3 sequence: CASSSGSRGGDEQYF. The CDR3 DNA follows: TGTGCCAGCAGTTCCGGATCGCGTGGGGGAGACGAGCAGTACTTC.

This clonotype was recorded a few times. The J gene is TRBJ1-5, the V gene TRBV2; D unresolved. The CDR3 loop spans 13 amino acids. The V gene lost 9 bases and the J gene lost 4 bases, with 13 bases spanning the gap. Germline V gene sequence: CDR1 SNHLY, CDR2 FYNNEI. The DNA for the CDR3 is TGTGCCAGTTCAAATTTAGAAAATCAGCCCCAGCATTTT. It yields the protein CASSNLENQPQHF.

This clonotype was picked up many times. The rearrangement joins TRBV7-9 to TRBJ1-1, with D hard to call. Deletions cut 1 base from V and 0 bases from J, with 3 bases between. CDR1 and CDR2 (germline): SEHNR, FQNEAQ (reference sequence). The CDR3 length is 13 residues. The CDR3 sequence: CASSLEMNTEAFF. The CDR3 DNA reads as TGTGCCAGCAGCTTAGAGATGAACACTGAAGCTTTCTTT.

The rearrangement uses TRBV11-3 and TRBJ2-1; 15 bases map to TRBD2. There are 17 residues in the CDR3. From germline, CDR1 is SGHNT and CDR2 YENEEA. V trimming: 5 bases; J trimming: 4 bases; junction bases outside the gene matches: 6. CDR3 sequence reads: CASSPMGLAGGYNEQFF. The CDR3 bases are TGTGCCAGCAGCCCCATGGGACTAGCGGGAGGTTACAATGAGCAGTTCTTC.

The chain joins TRBV29-1 to TRBJ1-2, with 8 bases that match TRBD1. This CDR3 comprises 13 residues. The V gene's germline CDR1 is SQVTM and CDR2 ANQGSEA. The J segment lost 7 bases and the V segment lost 6 bases, leaving 10 bases of the junction unmatched. DNA for the CDR3: TGCAGCGTGGGCGGTGGACAGGGTCGTGGCTACACCTTC. Its translation is CSVGGGQGRGYTF.

The chain recombines TRBV12-3 or TRBV12-4 with TRBJ2-4, with 8 bases lining up with TRBD2. The V and J ends lost 7 bases and 6 bases, in that order; junction bases with no gene match: 5. The CDR3 loop spans 13 amino acids. The CDR3 here is CASTREGLNIQYF. As DNA, the CDR3 is TGTGCCAGCACCCGGGAGGGTCTAAACATTCAGTACTTC.

There are a few counts of this clonotype. V gene TRBV20-1 combines with J gene TRBJ2-2; 9 bases match TRBD2. Per germline, CDR1 DFQATT and CDR2 SNEGSKA (reference sequence). The CDR3 contains 12 residues. V was clipped by 5 bases and J by 6 bases; unmatched bases: 1. This CDR3 reads CSASSGAGELFF. The DNA for the CDR3 is TGCAGTGCTTCTAGCGGGGCCGGGGAGCTGTTTTTT.

The V and J genes are TRBV20-1 and TRBJ2-7; 10 nucleotides agree with TRBD2. The germline V gene has CDR1 DFQATT and CDR2 SNEGSKA (reference sequence). There are 14 residues in the CDR3. V gave up 4 bases and J gave up 0 bases; unmatched junction bases: 3. The CDR3 DNA reads as TGCAGTGCTACAAGCGGGGGGGCCTCCTACGAGCAGTACTTC. Protein sequence: CSATSGGASYEQYF.

This clonotype was detected ten times or more. This chain links TRBV12-3 or TRBV12-4 with TRBJ2-7, with D tentatively TRBD1 or TRBD2 (5 bases each). Trimming pared 5 bases from V and 7 bases from J, leaving 18 bases between. The CDR3 sequence is 14 residues long. CDR3: CASSPRDGSLEQYF. The DNA for the CDR3 is TGTGCCAGCAGTCCCAGGGACGGCTCCTTAGAGCAGTACTTC.

The chain uses TRBV20-1 and TRBJ2-1; the D gene could be TRBD1 or TRBD2 (5 bases each). The CDR3 is made up of 13 amino acids. The germline CDR1 and CDR2 sequences are DFQATT and SNEGSKA (reference sequence). V was pared by 6 bases and J by 5 bases, with 14 bases between. In DNA form, the CDR3 reads TGCAGTGCCCTCGTCGGGGCGCACAATGAGCAGTTCTTC. Its translation: CSALVGAHNEQFF.

This clonotype was counted at least ten times. The rearrangement links TRBV12-3 or TRBV12-4 to TRBJ2-3; D not certain. The V and J ends lost 6 bases and 4 bases respectively, with 11 bases between them. The CDR3 runs 13 residues. CDR3 in amino acids: CASSWAQADTQYF. The DNA of the CDR3 is TGTGCCAGCAGCTGGGCTCAGGCAGATACGCAGTATTTT.

This clonotype was counted a few times. This chain joins TRBV27 and TRBJ2-1, with 9 bases aligning to TRBD2. CDR3 size: 15 residues. Germline lookup yields CDR1 MNHEY and CDR2 SMNVEV (reference sequence). The V gene end was trimmed by 1 base and the J gene end by 6 bases; junction bases not matched to a gene: 4. Here the CDR3 DNA reads TGTGCCAGCAGTTTATTTAGCGGGGGCCTCAATGAGCAGTTCTTC. Translating it yields CASSLFSGGLNEQFF.

The V call is TRBV20-1, the J call TRBJ1-2; tentative D call: TRBD1 (6 bases). The V and J ends lost 1 base and 6 bases respectively, with 18 bases between them. The germline gives CDR1 DFQATT, CDR2 SNEGSKA (reference sequence). The length of the CDR3 is 15 residues. CDR3 in DNA: TGCAGTGCTAGAGGCCGGGGGCGAGCTGTTGATGGCTACACCTTC. This encodes CSARGRGRAVDGYTF.

For this clonotype: The DNA is left out, because the CDR3 cannot be placed on it with certainty; the CDR3 is given as TCRdb lists it. V gene TRBV7-5 combines with J gene TRBJ2-7; the table assigns TRBD1, which was not confirmed against the DNA. TRBV7-5 is a pseudogene segment. Including both end residues, the CDR3 is 20 amino acids long. The chain's CDR3 is CISVPGGEQGRAWASYEQYF.

This clonotype has a handful of counts. This rearrangement joins TRBV19 to TRBJ2-1, with D uncertain. The CDR3 sequence is 13 residues long. Germline values: CDR1 LNHDA, CDR2 SQIVND (reference sequence). Trimming stripped 6 bases from V and 7 bases from J, with 13 bases between. CDR3 nucleotide sequence: TGTGCCAGTAGCCCCCGCGCTGGTAATGAGCAGTTCTTC. It encodes CASSPRAGNEQFF.

The chain uses TRBV7-6 and TRBJ2-1; tentatively, D is TRBD2 (6 bases). This CDR3 has 16 amino acids. V lost 4 bases and J 3 bases, leaving 16 bases between the germline ends. Germline CDR1 and CDR2: SGHVS and FNYEAQ. This chain's CDR3 is CASSSNGGSVYNEQFF. The CDR3 DNA is TGTGCCAGCAGCTCGAATGGGGGGAGCGTCTACAATGAGCAGTTCTTC.

J is TRBJ1-1 and V is TRBV2, with 7 bases fitting TRBD1. Germline V CDR1 and CDR2: SNHLY, FYNNEI. V was pared by 7 bases and J by 4 bases, with 3 bases of the junction left unmatched. There are 12 residues in the CDR3. The CDR3 DNA sequence: TGTGCCAGCAAGCAGGGGGTCACTGAAGCTTTCTTT. Translation gives CASKQGVTEAFF.

The genes are TRBV6-5 and TRBJ2-3; 8 bases are a match to TRBD2. Germline V CDR1 and CDR2: MNHEY, SVGAGI. Trimming cost V 2 bases and J 4 bases; bases outside gene matches: 2. The CDR3 runs 14 residues. CDR3 sequence: CASSYRREADTQYF. The CDR3 nucleotides are TGTGCCAGCAGTTACCGGCGGGAGGCAGATACGCAGTATTTT.

A few counts support this clonotype. The CDR3 bases are TGTGCCAGCAGCTTAGGAGTTGGTATCCTCAAGGGAGAGACCCAGTACTTC. This codes for CASSLGVGILKGETQYF. The rearrangement uses TRBV7-6 and TRBJ2-5; D uncertain. CDR1 SGHVS and CDR2 FNYEAQ come from the germline V gene. V was pared by 1 base and J by 4 bases, with 19 bases between. This CDR3 region has 17 residues.